This T cell receptor beta chain originates from a study of blood T cells in healthy people across ages. Study overall: Through template switching, about one barcoded beta molecule was captured per two T cells, as measured in model experiments.

V was pared by 6 bases and J by 10 bases, with 7 bases of the junction left unmatched. Germline values: CDR1 SNHLY, CDR2 FYNNEI. The CDR3 contains 14 residues. A J-beta primer mix and a sample-barcoded 5' primer were used in a second PCR of about 7 to 11 cycles. Every molecule of cDNA carried a tag from a template-switch adaptor with 12 random nucleotides. One entry per CDR3 protein results from TCRdb running MiXCR on the 5' RACE reads. Of 800,000 to 950,000 distinct CDR3 sequences in the sample, 35% to 40% are singletons; the top ten hold 10% to 15%. This clonotype has only a few counts. The V gene is TRBV2, the J gene TRBJ1-4, with TRBD1 matching over 11 bases. This receptor was obtained from a man between 18 and 29 years old in good health. Sequenced: blood. The CDR3 spells CASSDRTGGGKLFF. Written as DNA, the CDR3 is TGTGCCAGCAGCGATAGGACAGGGGGCGGAAAACTGTTTTTT.